Listed below are T cell receptor beta chains from one sample, sequenced in a study of cytomegalovirus exposure and HLA in healthy donors. Sequenced by immunoSEQ multiplex PCR; TCRdb stores in-frame clones only, minus some. In all, the sample yields about 150,000 clones. The sequenced sample consisted of PBMCs. Source of these receptors: a woman in her forties or fifties in good health and CMV-seronegative. CDR3s include the opening cysteine and the closing phenylalanine or tryptophan. Each record gives: J gene, V gene, D gene, CDR3 DNA, CDR3 protein. D genes are given only for firm matches.

>TRBJ2-3|TRBV9|TRBD2
TGTGCCAGCAGCGTCGGGGGGAGGACAGATACGCAGTATTTT
CASSVGGRTDTQYF
>TRBJ2-6|TRBV30|.
TGTGCCTGGAGTCCAGGGGCCAACGTCCTGACTTTC
CAWSPGANVLTF
>TRBJ2-2|TRBV5-4|TRBD2
TGTGCCAGCAGCGAGGGACTAGCGGCGAACACCGGGGAGCTGTTTTTT
CASSEGLAANTGELFF
>TRBJ1-2|TRBV18|.
TGTGCCAGCTCACCATTGCCAGCCGGTGGAGGTAACTATGGCTACACCTTC
CASSPLPAGGGNYGYTF
>TRBJ1-5|TRBV28|.
TGTGCCAGCAGTTACACCCCGGGTCAGCCCCAGCATTTT
CASSYTPGQPQHF
>TRBJ2-1|TRBV5-4|TRBD1
TGTGCCAGCAGCGGGACAGGGGGACTCTACAATGAGCAGTTCTTC
CASSGTGGLYNEQFF
>TRBJ1-6|TRBV2|.
TGTGCCAGCAGCCAACAGGGACGGGATTCACCCCTCCACTTT
CASSQQGRDSPLHF
>TRBJ1-6|TRBV5-1|.
TGCGCCAGCAGCTTGAGGCCGGGGGAGAATTCACCCCTCCACTTT
CASSLRPGENSPLHF
>TRBJ2-1|TRBV15|.
TGTGCCACCAGCAGAGACAGGAATGAGCAGTTCTTC
CATSRDRNEQFF
>TRBJ2-7|TRBV11-1|.
TGTGCCAGCAGCTTAGCATCAGCGGCTCCTTACGAGCAGTACTTC
CASSLASAAPYEQYF
>TRBJ1-3|TRBV6-5|.
TGTGCCAGCAGTCCGACATCGACTGGAAACACCATATATTTT
CASSPTSTGNTIYF
>TRBJ1-4|TRBV7-9|.
TGTGCCAGCAGCAGGACGGGGAATGAAAAACTGTTTTTT
CASSRTGNEKLFF
>TRBJ2-7|TRBV2|.
TGTGCCAGCAGACCTAGGGGGAGAGATTCCTACGAGCAGTACTTC
CASRPRGRDSYEQYF
>TRBJ1-4|TRBV5-1|.
TGCGCCAGCAGCTTGTCTAACCCCAATGAAAAACTGTTTTTT
CASSLSNPNEKLFF
>TRBJ2-1|TRBV18|.
TGTGCCAGCTCATCTTCTGGGGGCGATGAGCAGTTCTTC
CASSSSGGDEQFF
>TRBJ2-1|TRBV11-2|TRBD2
TGTGCCAGCAGCTCACTAGCGGGAGACAATGAGCAGTTCTTC
CASSSLAGDNEQFF
>TRBJ1-1|TRBV28|.
TGTGCCAGCAGCCCCAGAAGGGGCACTGAAGCTTTCTTT
CASSPRRGTEAFF
>TRBJ1-1|TRBV7-9|.
TGTGCCAGCAGCTCTCAGGGTCCCACTGAAGCTTTCTTT
CASSSQGPTEAFF
>TRBJ1-1|TRBV7-6|TRBD1
TGTGCCAGCAGCCCTCTGACAGGGGGTGTAACTGAAGCTTTCTTT
CASSPLTGGVTEAFF
>TRBJ1-5|TRBV7-9|TRBD1
TGTGCCAGCGACAGGGGCAATCAGCCCCAGCATTTT
CASDRGNQPQHF
>TRBJ2-3|TRBV7-2|TRBD2
TGTGCCAGCAGCTTAGCAGGCAGCGGGAGAGATACGCAGTATTTT
CASSLAGSGRDTQYF
>TRBJ2-7|TRBV19|TRBD1
TGTGCCAGTAGACAGGGGGACAGGCCCTACGAGCAGTACTTC
CASRQGDRPYEQYF
>TRBJ2-5|TRBV18|TRBD2
TGTGCCAGCTCACCACCGGAGGCGGGGGGTGAGACCCAGTACTTC
CASSPPEAGGETQYF
>TRBJ2-7|TRBV11-2|.
TGTGCCAGCAGCGTCGAGGGGGAGGGCGAGCAGTACTTC
CASSVEGEGEQYF
>TRBJ1-4|TRBV27|TRBD1
TGTGCCAGCAGTGGACAGGGTGGGGGAGAAAAACTGTTTTTT
CASSGQGGGEKLFF
>TRBJ2-5|TRBV19|TRBD2
TGTGCCAGTAGTCCAGGACTAGCCGGGGAGACCCAGTACTTC
CASSPGLAGETQYF
>TRBJ1-5|TRBV6-5|.
TGTGCCAGCAGTTACGGGGGGGCGAGCAATCAGCCCCAGCATTTT
CASSYGGASNQPQHF
>TRBJ2-7|TRBV7-2|.
TGTGCCAGCAGCTTAGCGAGGACCTACTCGACGGAGGAGGACAGCACCTACGAGCAGTACTTC
CASSLARTYSTEEDSTYEQYF
>TRBJ2-7|TRBV4-2|TRBD2
TGTGCCAGCAGCCAAGGGAGCCTAGCGGGAAACGAGCAGTACTTC
CASSQGSLAGNEQYF
>TRBJ2-1|TRBV7-8|.
TGTGCCAGCAGCGTCGGGGGAGAGCAGTTCTTC
CASSVGGEQFF
>TRBJ2-7|TRBV9|.
TGTGCCAGCAGCGCCAAGCAGGACAGCTCCTACGAGCAGTACTTC
CASSAKQDSSYEQYF
>TRBJ2-7|TRBV6-1|TRBD1
TGTGCCAGCAGTAAGGGACAGATGAGCTCCTACGAGCAGTACTTC
CASSKGQMSSYEQYF
>TRBJ1-5|TRBV5-1|.
TGCGCCAGCAGCTTGTCGGGGGACTATAGCAATCAGCCCCAGCATTTT
CASSLSGDYSNQPQHF
>TRBJ2-1|TRBV14|.
TGTGCCAGCAGCCAAGAGTTGGAGGGAGTGGGTTACAATGAGCAGTTCTTC
CASSQELEGVGYNEQFF
>TRBJ2-3|TRBV19|TRBD1
TGTGCCAGTATTGGACAGGGTGCAAATACGCAGTATTTT
CASIGQGANTQYF
>TRBJ2-2|TRBV9|.
TGTGCCAGCAGCGTAGCCCCCCCAGGGGTTAACACCGGGGAGCTGTTTTTT
CASSVAPPGVNTGELFF
>TRBJ2-7|TRBV2|TRBD2
TGTGCCAGCAGACCCGGGACTAGCGGACCTACGGGGCAAGAGCAGTACTTC
CASRPGTSGPTGQEQYF
>TRBJ1-5|TRBV6-9|.
TGTGCCAGCAGTTATGTGACAGGACAGCCCCAGCATTTT
CASSYVTGQPQHF
>TRBJ2-7|TRBV7-2|TRBD2
TGTGCCAGCAGCTTAGAAGGGACTAGTATATCCTACGAGCAGTACTTC
CASSLEGTSISYEQYF
>TRBJ2-2|TRBV7-8|.
TGTGCCAGCTGTCCGGGACTTCCGATGAACACCGGGGAGCTGTTTTTT
CASCPGLPMNTGELFF
>TRBJ1-1|TRBV7-6|.
TGTGCCAGCAGCTCTAGCGGGGGGCGGTTCGGGACTGAAGCTTTCTTT
CASSSSGGRFGTEAFF
>TRBJ2-7|TRBV28|.
TGTGCCAGCAGTCCGGATCCCAGGACATGGAGCTCCTACGAGCAGTACTTC
CASSPDPRTWSSYEQYF
>TRBJ2-7|TRBV28|.
TGTGCCAGCAGTTACTCGGTTTTACAGGGTAGCGCCTACGAGCAGTACTTC
CASSYSVLQGSAYEQYF
>TRBJ1-2|TRBV28|.
TGTGCCAGCACCTCGGCGGGGGCAGGGCGATACTATGGCTACACCTTC
CASTSAGAGRYYGYTF
>TRBJ2-1|TRBV9|TRBD2
TGTGCCAGCAGCCCTATCGGGACTAGCATCCATGAGCAGTTCTTC
CASSPIGTSIHEQFF
>TRBJ2-7|TRBV5-1|.
TGCGCCAGCAGCAAGACCGGGACATCTGGCTACGAGCAGTACTTC
CASSKTGTSGYEQYF
>TRBJ1-2|TRBV28|.
TGTGCCAGCAACATTGGGGGACAACTCAACTATGGCTACACCTTC
CASNIGGQLNYGYTF
>TRBJ1-5|TRBV18|.
TGTGCCAGCTCCTCGGAACAGGGTGATCAGCCCCAGCATTTT
CASSSEQGDQPQHF
>TRBJ2-7|TRBV6-1|.
TGTGCCAGCAGTGAAGCATCCGTCTACGAGCAGTACTTC
CASSEASVYEQYF
>TRBJ1-5|TRBV30|TRBD1
TGTGCCTGGACGACAGGGAGCAATCAGCCCCAGCATTTT
CAWTTGSNQPQHF
>TRBJ2-1|TRBV19|TRBD2
TGTGCCAGTAGTGGGACTAGCGGGAGAGGTGAGCAGTTCTTC
CASSGTSGRGEQFF
>TRBJ2-5|TRBV28|.
TGTGCCAGCAGCTACCGTCTTGGGGGCCAGAAGACCCAGTACTTC
CASSYRLGGQKTQYF
>TRBJ1-5|TRBV7-2|.
TGTGCCAGCAGCTTGACGGGGGATCAGCCCCAGCATTTT
CASSLTGDQPQHF
>TRBJ1-5|TRBV6-1|TRBD1
TGTGCCAGCAGGCAGGGGGACGATCAGCCCCAGCATTTT
CASRQGDDQPQHF
>TRBJ1-5|TRBV29-1|TRBD1
TGCAGCGTGGGGAAGGGGGCGGGCAAGCAGCCCCAGCATTTT
CSVGKGAGKQPQHF
>TRBJ2-5|TRBV5-8|TRBD1
TGTGCCAGCTCCGAATTCGACAGGGACCTATACCAAGAGACCCAGTACTTC
CASSEFDRDLYQETQYF
>TRBJ1-3|TRBV7-8|.
TGTGCCAGCAGCCCGCGGCGGCCCGTATCTGGAAACACCATATATTTT
CASSPRRPVSGNTIYF